The 3 T cell receptor beta chains given below trace back to one sample, sequenced in a study of T cells in pancreatic ductal adenocarcinoma. No neoadjuvant therapy was given to the selected pancreatic ductal adenocarcinoma patients before their surgery. Clones were read by immunoSEQ multiplex PCR, and TCRdb kept only the in-frame ones, dropping some. Of 4,500 to 6,000 clones listed, about 88% are singletons. Input material: pancreatic tumor tissue. The receptor set was obtained from a human donor with pancreatic ductal adenocarcinoma.

V is TRBV7-8 and J is TRBJ2-1; either TRBD1 or TRBD2 may fit D (7 bases each). CDR3 size: 15 residues. CDR1 and CDR2 from the germline V gene are SGHVS and FQNEAQ. V lost 5 bases, J lost 4 bases, and 15 bases lay in between. CDR3 amino acids: CASSPSGTAYNEQFF. In nucleotides, the CDR3 is TGTGCCAGCAGCCCCAGCGGGACAGCTTACAATGAGCAGTTCTTC.

The rearrangement links TRBV5-8 to TRBJ2-3, with 8 bases matching TRBD1. The length of the CDR3 is 16 residues. Losses at the gene ends were 4 bases for V and 2 bases for J; bases not matched to a gene: 9. Germline V gene lookup returns CDR1 SGHTS and CDR2 YDEGEE. The CDR3 DNA sequence: TGTGCCAGCAGCATCTGGGACAGGTTGAACACAGATACGCAGTATTTT. Its protein is CASSIWDRLNTDTQYF. Supplemented by reference TRBV5-8 and TRBJ2-3, the full variable domain reads EAGVTQSPTHLIKTRGQQATLRCSPISGHTSVYWYQQALGLGLQFLLWYDEGEERNRGNFPPRFSGRQFPNYSSELNVNALELEDSALYLCASSIWDRLNTDTQYFGPGTRLTVL.

The chain is built from TRBV15 and TRBJ2-2; D not certain. This CDR3 spans 15 amino acids. Germline CDR1 and CDR2: LNHNV and YYDKDF (reference sequence). V shed 1 base and J shed 1 base, with 7 bases lying between them. DNA for the CDR3: TGTGCCACCAGCAGAGGCTGGGGGAACACCGGGGAGCTGTTTTTT. It yields the protein CATSRGWGNTGELFF. Full variable domain (outside the CDR3, taken from reference TRBV15 and TRBJ2-2): DAMVIQNPRYQVTQFGKPVTLSCSQTLNHNVMYWYQQKSSQAPKLLFHYYDKDFNNEADTPDNFQSRRPNTSFCFLDIRSPGLGDTAMYLCATSRGWGNTGELFFGEGSRLTVL.